The 12 T cell receptor beta chains given below trace back to one sample, sequenced in a study of T cell repertoires in cytomegalovirus infection. Their recognized antigens are unknown. TCRdb called the reads again in MiXCR, with one record for every CDR3 protein. In the table there are 830,000 or so distinct CDR3 sequences, around a third of which are singletons. The specimen comprised cultured CD8+ T cells from PBMCs, sampled from culture after CMV antigen stimulation. Receptors originate from a human donor in good health (CMV status not recorded). Some clones in this sample may be carry-over from other donors' samples.

This clonotype occurred a few times. This rearrangement joins TRBV6-6 to TRBJ2-1; D is perhaps TRBD2 (6 bases). Germline CDR1 MNHNY, CDR2 SVGAGI (reference sequence). The CDR3 has 12 amino acids. The ends were cut back, 6 bases at V and 6 bases at J, with 9 bases in the middle. The CDR3, as DNA: TGTGCCAGCAGCTGGGACTTCAATGAGCAGTTCTTC. As protein: CASSWDFNEQFF.

This clonotype has only a few counts. The chain couples TRBV27 to TRBJ2-1, with 11 bases fitting TRBD2. The CDR3 is made up of 17 amino acids. V dropped 2 bases and J dropped 5; count of bases not matched to a gene: 8. Germline loops: CDR1 MNHEY, CDR2 SMNVEV (reference sequence). The CDR3 loop reads CASSLAASGGPNNEQFF. The CDR3 DNA reads TGTGCCAGCAGTTTAGCGGCTAGCGGGGGGCCCAACAATGAGCAGTTCTTC.

Comment on this clonotype: A much larger clone lies one base from this, so it may be a read error. The V and J genes are TRBV7-2 and TRBJ1-2; 12 bases map to TRBD1. V was pared by 7 bases and J by 2 bases, with 5 bases of the junction left unmatched. Germline assignment: CDR1 SGHTA and CDR2 FQGNSA. This CDR3 comprises 15 residues. CDR3: CASKEGTGGNYGYTF. For the CDR3, the DNA is TGTGCCAGCAAAGAGGGGACAGGGGGCAACTATGGCTACACCTTC.

This clonotype was recorded a few times. The V gene is TRBV9, the J gene TRBJ2-2, with 7 positions matching TRBD1. Germline-derived CDR1 and CDR2 are SGDLS and YYNGEE. V was pared by 4 bases and J by 3 bases, with 15 bases of the junction left unmatched. The CDR3 extends over 18 amino acids. The CDR3 protein is CASSLPTGTAQHTGELFF. DNA of the CDR3: TGTGCCAGCAGCCTCCCCACCGGGACAGCTCAACACACCGGGGAGCTGTTTTTT.

The chain joins TRBV19 to TRBJ1-2, with no clear D. Deletions cut 4 bases from V and 4 bases from J, with 13 bases between. This CDR3 contains 14 residues. CDR1 is LNHDA, CDR2 SQIVND, per germline (reference sequence). CDR3 DNA: TGTGCCAGTAGTACGTGGCAGCAGACCTATGGCTACACCTTC. Encoded protein: CASSTWQQTYGYTF. The entire variable domain, with the rest obtained from reference TRBV19 and TRBJ1-2, is as follows: DGGITQSPKYLFRKEGQNVTLSCEQNLNHDAMYWYRQDPGQGLRLIYYSQIVNDFQKGDIAEGYSVSREKKESFPLTVTSAQKNPTAFYLCASSTWQQTYGYTFGSGTRLTVV.

This clonotype was seen only once. The CDR3 DNA sequence: TGTGCCAGCAGCCTGGACAGTGTGGCGAACACTGAAGCTTTCTTT. It encodes CASSLDSVANTEAFF. The V gene is TRBV7-9, the J gene TRBJ1-1, with D possibly matching TRBD1 (6 bases). V was shortened by 5 bases and J by 1 base, with 14 bases between the two germline ends. The CDR3 runs to 15 residues. Germline CDR1 reads SEHNR; CDR2 reads FQNEAQ (reference sequence).

For this clonotype: Since a much larger clone is just one base distant, this may be a read error. The V and J genes are TRBV7-6 and TRBJ1-1; 11 bases align to TRBD1. Germline values: CDR1 SGHVS, CDR2 FNYEAQ. CDR3 length equals 14 residues. CDR3 DNA sequence: TGTGTCAGCAGCAAGGGACAGGGGGACACTGAAGCTTTCTTT. Protein product: CVSSKGQGDTEAFF.

This clonotype was seen a few times. The chain carries TRBV18 and TRBJ2-7; D gene uncertain. This CDR3 region has 15 residues. V was shortened by 0 bases and J by 2 bases, with 11 bases between the two germline ends. Germline-derived CDR1 and CDR2 are KGHSH and LQKENI. The CDR3 loop reads CASSPPASLAYEQYF. CDR3 coding DNA: TGTGCCAGCTCACCACCGGCCAGCCTGGCCTACGAGCAGTACTTC. Looking up the rest from reference TRBV18 and TRBJ2-7 gives the full variable domain: NAGVMQNPRHLVRRRGQEARLRCSPMKGHSHVYWYRQLPEEGLKFMVYLQKENIIDESGMPKERFSAEFPKEGPSILRIQQVVRGDSAAYFCASSPPASLAYEQYFGPGTRLTVT.

This clonotype has ten or more counts. The V and J genes are TRBV12-3 or TRBV12-4 and TRBJ1-1, with D perhaps TRBD1 (6 bases). This CDR3 contains 12 residues. Trimming cost V 6 bases and J 7 bases, with 12 bases left between them. CDR3 DNA sequence: TGTGCCAGCAGAATGGACAGCCGTGAAGCTTTCTTT. It is translated as CASRMDSREAFF.

CDR3 DNA: TGTGCCAGCAGCTTAACAAGACAGGGGATGAACACTGAAGCTTTCTTT. It specifies CASSLTRQGMNTEAFF. The chain employs TRBV7-3 and TRBJ1-1; 8 bases are a match to TRBD1. Germline CDR1 is SGHTA and CDR2 is FQGTGA. V gave up 0 bases and J gave up 0 bases; unmatched junction bases: 3. There are 16 residues in the CDR3.

This clonotype has only a few counts. The chain carries TRBV5-6 and TRBJ2-3; D not certain. Germline values: CDR1 SGHDT, CDR2 YYEEEE. V lost 1 base and J lost 3, with 12 bases in between. The CDR3 loop spans 15 amino acids. The CDR3 spells CASSLIFSRTDTQYF. CDR3 bases: TGTGCCAGCAGCTTGATTTTCTCTCGTACAGATACGCAGTATTTT.

A few counts support this clonotype. This chain uses TRBV7-6 with TRBJ2-3, with D possibly being TRBD1 or TRBD2 (5 bases each). Germline V gives CDR1 SGHVS, CDR2 FNYEAQ. The ends were cut back, 5 bases at V and 6 bases at J, with 24 bases in the middle. The CDR3 extends over 17 amino acids. The CDR3 DNA sequence: TGTGCCAGCAGCCCCGAGCTCTCGGGACCAGGCTACGATACGCAGTATTTT. Amino acids: CASSPELSGPGYDTQYF.